One sample yielded the 32 T cell receptor beta chains listed below, sequenced in a study of T-cell reconstitution after alpha-beta-depleted transplantation in children. Unique molecular identifiers were incorporated into the prepared TCRbeta library. From the PCR reads, TCRdb called clonotypes with MiXCR, one entry per CDR3 protein. The table has roughly 220,000 distinct CDR3 sequences, about 9.6% seen once. The sequencing here drew on PBMCs from the stem cell graft donor, taken from the stem cell graft. These receptors were taken from a human donor who donated a stem cell graft to a child with SCID.

The chain carries TRBV10-3 and TRBJ1-4; D is unresolved. The CDR3 length is 17 residues. V was clipped by 0 bases and J by 0 bases, with 11 bases between them. CDR1 is ENHRY, CDR2 SYGVKD, per germline. The CDR3 protein is CAISESGLPATNEKLFF. The CDR3, as DNA: TGTGCCATCAGTGAGTCGGGTTTGCCTGCAACTAATGAAAAACTGTTTTTT.

The chain links TRBV18 to TRBJ2-5, with D perhaps TRBD1 or TRBD2 (5 bases each). CDR3 size: 15 residues. Per germline, CDR1 KGHSH and CDR2 LQKENI. Trimming removed 2 bases at V and 5 bases at J, with 15 bases between. CDR3 residues: CASSPGDGSAETQYF. The CDR3 coding sequence is TGTGCCAGCTCACCAGGGGACGGAAGCGCGGAGACCCAGTACTTC.

In this sample, this clonotype turned up many times. The V call is TRBV5-1, the J call TRBJ1-1; D is ambiguous. The germline V gene has CDR1 SGHRS and CDR2 YFSETQ. V shed 0 bases and J shed 1 base, with 7 bases lying between them. CDR3 length equals 14 residues. CDR3 in DNA: TGCGCCAGCAGCTTGGATGCAGCGAACACTGAAGCTTTCTTT. Translation: CASSLDAANTEAFF.

This rearrangement joins TRBV20-1 to TRBJ1-5, with D tentatively TRBD1 (6 bases). The CDR3 is 16 residues long. CDR1 and CDR2 from the germline V gene are DFQATT and SNEGSKA (reference sequence). The V and J ends lost 1 base and 2 bases respectively, with 15 bases between them. CDR3 region: CSARAYTGIRNQPQHF. In DNA form, the CDR3 reads TGCAGTGCTAGAGCCTATACAGGGATACGCAATCAGCCCCAGCATTTT.

The sample holds many counts of this clonotype. This chain links TRBV5-1 with TRBJ1-2; no firm D call. Trimming cost V 0 bases and J 2 bases, with 8 bases left between them. Germline V gene sequence: CDR1 SGHRS, CDR2 YFSETQ. This CDR3 region has 14 residues. Here the CDR3 DNA reads TGCGCCAGCAGCTTGGGACTCTCGAACTATGGCTACACCTTC. Its protein is CASSLGLSNYGYTF.

The sample holds many counts of this clonotype. The V and J genes are TRBV10-3 and TRBJ1-2; no definite D call. Germline V gene data show CDR1 as ENHRY and CDR2 as SYGVKD. Trimming left V 0 bases short and J 4 bases short, with 9 bases between. This CDR3 has 14 residues. For the CDR3, the DNA is TGTGCCATCAGTGAGTCCAGTCTCCTCTATGGCTACACCTTC. Amino acids: CAISESSLLYGYTF.

This clonotype was detected ten times or more. The chain employs TRBV7-2 and TRBJ2-3; TRBD2 is a possible D gene (6 bases). The CDR3 is 16 amino acids. Germline V gives CDR1 SGHTA, CDR2 FQGNSA. V was pared by 5 bases and J by 3 bases, with 18 bases between. CDR3 residues: CASSPSGGTPTDTQYF. The CDR3 coding sequence is TGTGCCAGCAGCCCTAGTGGGGGGACTCCGACAGATACGCAGTATTTT.

The V call is TRBV5-1, the J call TRBJ2-5; D gene uncertain. CDR3 length: 14 amino acids. Germline values: CDR1 SGHRS, CDR2 YFSETQ. Trimming took 0 bases from V and 2 from J, leaving 8 bases between them. CDR3 in amino acids: CASSLDPAQETQYF. The CDR3 DNA is TGCGCCAGCAGCTTGGATCCAGCACAAGAGACCCAGTACTTC.

This clonotype was counted ten times or more. The chain joins TRBV7-2 to TRBJ2-1; D perhaps matches TRBD1 (6 bases). V dropped 7 bases and J dropped 5 bases, with 12 bases sitting between them. CDR1 is SGHTA, CDR2 FQGNSA, per germline. This CDR3 has 13 residues. The chain's CDR3 is CASNNRANNEQFF. CDR3 bases: TGTGCCAGCAATAACAGGGCAAACAATGAGCAGTTCTTC.

This clonotype was picked up many times. This sequence joins TRBV5-1 and TRBJ1-1; 9 nucleotides agree with TRBD1. The V segment lost 4 bases and the J segment 4 bases; nucleotides outside the gene matches: 8. The germline V gene has CDR1 SGHRS and CDR2 YFSETQ. This CDR3 is built from 15 residues. The CDR3 DNA follows: TGCGCCAGCAGCACCCGGGACAGGGTCGCCACTGAAGCTTTCTTT. Its protein product is CASSTRDRVATEAFF. The full variable domain, its missing parts supplied by reference TRBV5-1 and TRBJ1-1, is KAGVTQTPRYLIKTRGQQVTLSCSPISGHRSVSWYQQTPGQGLQFLFEYFSETQRNKGNFPGRFSGRQFSNSRSEMNVSTLELGDSALYLCASSTRDRVATEAFFGQGTRLTVV.

A remark on this clonotype: This may come from a read error, since a much larger clone is one base off. The genes are TRBV7-9 and TRBJ2-3; 11 nucleotides align to TRBD1. Germline values: CDR1 SEHNR, CDR2 FQNEAQ (reference sequence). Trimming took 5 bases from V and 4 from J; bases not matched to a gene: 5. The CDR3 has 15 amino acids. The chain's CDR3 is CASSMGQGVADTQYF. The CDR3 nucleotides read TGTGCCAGCAGCATGGGACAGGGGGTTGCAGATACGCAGTATTTT.

At least ten counts were recorded for this clonotype. The chain uses TRBV12-3 or TRBV12-4 and TRBJ1-1, with D unresolved. V gave up 3 bases and J gave up 1 base, with 9 bases separating them. The CDR3 extends over 14 amino acids. CDR3 in amino acids: CASSFDTPNTEAFF. DNA for the CDR3: TGTGCCAGCAGTTTTGACACCCCGAACACTGAAGCTTTCTTT.

This clonotype was found many times. The chain combines TRBV5-1 with TRBJ1-1, with unresolved D. CDR3 length: 14 residues. Trimming left V 0 bases short and J 1 base short, with 7 bases between. The V gene's germline CDR1 is SGHRS and CDR2 YFSETQ. Here the CDR3 DNA reads TGCGCCAGCAGCTTGGTTGCAGCGAACACTGAAGCTTTCTTT. This translates into CASSLVAANTEAFF.

Comment on this clonotype: A much larger clonotype is one base distant, so this may be a read error. This chain joins TRBV5-1 and TRBJ2-3; possible D gene TRBD2, 5 bases. CDR1 and CDR2 (germline): SGHRS, YFSETQ. This CDR3 contains 14 residues. The CDR3 DNA is TGCTCCAGCAGCTTGGCCGGAGGTTGGGATACGCAGTATTTT. Residues: CSSSLAGGWDTQYF.

This clonotype was recorded at least ten times. The chain carries TRBV7-6 and TRBJ1-3, with unresolved D. Germline V CDR1 and CDR2: SGHVS, FNYEAQ. There are 14 residues in the CDR3. Between the trimmed V and J ends, which lost 3 bases and 0 bases, there was a span of 6 bases. The CDR3 nucleotides read TGTGCCAGCAGCTTCGAACTCTCTGGAAACACCATATATTTT. The encoded protein is CASSFELSGNTIYF.

This clonotype was recorded many times. The chain recombines TRBV12-3 or TRBV12-4 with TRBJ2-2; 7 positions agree with TRBD2. The CDR3 totals 16 residues. The trim removed 1 base at V and 6 bases at J, leaving 8 bases unmatched. In DNA, the CDR3 is TGTGCCAGCAGTTTAGGAGCGGGGCCCCGACCCGGGGAGCTGTTTTTT. Its translation is CASSLGAGPRPGELFF.

This clonotype occurred many times. The chain has TRBV7-6 and TRBJ2-1; D might be TRBD2 (6 bases). In germline, CDR1 is SGHVS, CDR2 FNYEAQ. Trimming shortened V by 5 bases and J by 4 bases, and 12 bases separated the two germline ends. The CDR3 is made up of 14 amino acids. In nucleotides, the CDR3 is TGTGCCAGCAGCCCAGGAGGGGTTTACAATGAGCAGTTCTTC. Its translation is CASSPGGVYNEQFF.

This clonotype showed up many times. Here the CDR3 reads CASSEQGYSPLHF. The CDR3 DNA is TGTGCCAGCAGCGAACAGGGGTACTCACCCCTCCACTTT. V usage is TRBV5-4 and J usage is TRBJ1-6; 7 bases map to TRBD1. V was pared by 4 bases and J by 10 bases, with 5 bases of the junction left unmatched. The germline V gene encodes CDR1 SGHNT and CDR2 YYREEE (reference sequence). CDR3 length: 13 residues.

This clonotype has ten or more counts. The chain recombines TRBV9 with TRBJ1-1; TRBD1 is a possible D gene (5 bases). Germline loops: CDR1 SGDLS, CDR2 YYNGEE. The CDR3 consists of 13 residues. Trimming left V 0 bases short and J 8 bases short, with 11 bases between. The CDR3 coding sequence is TGTGCCAGCAGCGTAGGAGGGGAATCGGAAGCTTTCTTT. Translating it yields CASSVGGESEAFF.

This clonotype was found many times. The chain has TRBV12-3 or TRBV12-4 and TRBJ1-5; 7 nucleotides line up with TRBD1. CDR3 length equals 15 residues. The junction had 10 bases not matched to a gene; V was cut back by 4 bases and J by 7 bases. The CDR3, as DNA: TGTGCCAGCAGTTCGACGACAGGGTTGAAACAGCCCCAGCATTTT. Its translation: CASSSTTGLKQPQHF.

There are many counts of this clonotype. This chain uses TRBV7-8 with TRBJ2-7; 12 positions match TRBD2. CDR3 length: 16 amino acids. The germline V gene has CDR1 SGHVS and CDR2 FQNEAQ. V lost 4 bases and J lost 4; bases outside the gene matches: 8. CDR3 sequence (DNA): TGTGCCAGCAGCTCGAACCGACTAGCGGGGGTTTACGAGCAGTACTTC. Amino acid sequence: CASSSNRLAGVYEQYF. The whole variable domain, filled in from reference TRBV7-8 and TRBJ2-7, reads GAGVSQSPRYKVAKRGQDVALRCDPISGHVSLFWYQQALGQGPEFLTYFQNEAQLDKSGLPSDRFFAERPEGSVSTLKIQRTQQEDSAVYLCASSSNRLAGVYEQYFGPGTRLTVT.

This clonotype has ten or more counts. The rearrangement links TRBV29-1 to TRBJ2-3; D may be TRBD1 or TRBD2 (5 bases each). The V gene lost 7 bases and the J gene lost 2 bases, with 10 bases spanning the gap. The CDR3 loop spans 12 amino acids. The germline V gene encodes CDR1 SQVTM and CDR2 ANQGSEA. Here the CDR3 reads CSGGRNTDTQYF. CDR3 coding DNA: TGCAGCGGGGGGAGAAACACAGATACGCAGTATTTT.

This clonotype has a count of ten or more. This chain connects TRBV19 to TRBJ1-2; D is unresolved. Germline lookup yields CDR1 LNHDA and CDR2 SQIVND (reference sequence). The germline V and J ends were trimmed by 7 bases and 4 bases, with 16 bases remaining between them. The CDR3 runs to 14 residues. Here the CDR3 reads CASTPDRAPYGYTF. The CDR3 nucleotides read TGTGCCAGTACTCCAGACCGAGCCCCCTATGGCTACACCTTC.

This clonotype was observed at least ten times. The chain is built from TRBV20-1 and TRBJ1-6, with D hard to call. V was pared by 1 base and J by 0 bases, with 4 bases between. Germline loops: CDR1 DFQATT, CDR2 SNEGSKA (reference sequence). The CDR3 extends over 14 amino acids. This CDR3 is CSARAGSYNSPLHF. Written as DNA, the CDR3 is TGCAGTGCTAGAGCAGGCTCCTATAATTCACCCCTCCACTTT.

The table lists this clonotype with many counts. The V and J genes are TRBV7-6 and TRBJ2-1; D not resolved. Trimming removed 4 bases at V and 2 bases at J, with 6 bases between. CDR3 length: 13 amino acids. Germline CDR1 is SGHVS and CDR2 is FNYEAQ. CDR3: CASSSRAYNEQFF. The CDR3 nucleotides are TGTGCCAGCAGCTCCCGGGCCTACAATGAGCAGTTCTTC.

This chain links TRBV5-1 with TRBJ2-5, with 8 bases fitting TRBD2. Germline trimming cut 0 bases from V and 3 bases from J; bases unmatched to any gene: 10. This CDR3 contains 17 residues. Per the germline V gene, CDR1 is SGHRS and CDR2 is YFSETQ. CDR3 bases: TGCGCCAGCAGCTTGGGGGCGGGGGGCCCCTTTGAAGAGACCCAGTACTTC. Translation gives CASSLGAGGPFEETQYF.

This clonotype was observed many times. This chain joins TRBV12-3 or TRBV12-4 and TRBJ2-7, with 8 bases that match TRBD1. The CDR3 spans 17 residues. V dropped 2 bases and J dropped 5; count of bases not matched to a gene: 14. CDR3 in amino acids: CASSLSSGGQSRNEQYF. The CDR3 nucleotides read TGTGCCAGCAGTTTAAGTTCAGGGGGCCAAAGTCGGAACGAGCAGTACTTC.

V is TRBV14 and J is TRBJ1-2; no definite D call. The CDR3 loop spans 13 amino acids. Germline V gene data show CDR1 as SGHDN and CDR2 as FVKESK. Trimming pared 6 bases from V and 2 bases from J, leaving 10 bases between. The CDR3 sequence: CASRDSGNYGYTF. CDR3 bases: TGTGCCAGCAGGGACTCGGGGAACTATGGCTACACCTTC. The entire variable domain, with the rest obtained from reference TRBV14 and TRBJ1-2, is as follows: EAGVTQFPSHSVIEKGQTVTLRCDPISGHDNLYWYRRVMGKEIKFLLHFVKESKQDESGMPNNRFLAERTGGTYSTLKVQPAELEDSGVYFCASRDSGNYGYTFGSGTRLTVV.

There are many counts of this clonotype. CDR3 loop: CASSLGGAQREQFF. The CDR3 DNA sequence: TGTGCCAGCAGCTTAGGCGGGGCTCAGCGGGAGCAGTTCTTC. V and J are TRBV7-2 and TRBJ2-1, with D tentatively TRBD2 (6 bases). CDR3 length equals 14 residues. CDR1 is SGHTA, CDR2 FQGNSA, per germline. Trimming left V 1 base short and J 10 bases short, with 14 bases between.

This clonotype has ten or more counts. The chain links TRBV7-9 to TRBJ1-5; TRBD1 might be the D (5 bases). Per the germline V gene, CDR1 is SEHNR and CDR2 is FQNEAQ (reference sequence). The CDR3 has 14 amino acids. V gave up 5 bases and J gave up 6 bases, with 14 bases separating them. Here the CDR3 DNA reads TGTGCCAGCAGCCCCCCGGGGGGTTCTCAGCCCCAGCATTTT. Protein product: CASSPPGGSQPQHF.

V gene TRBV27 combines with J gene TRBJ2-2; 8 bases align to TRBD1. V gave up 3 bases and J gave up 4 bases; unmatched junction bases: 7. Germline V CDR1 and CDR2: MNHEY, SMNVEV (reference sequence). This CDR3 comprises 16 residues. The CDR3 sequence: CASSFLRTGSTGELFF. The CDR3, as DNA: TGTGCCAGCAGTTTCCTTCGGACAGGGAGCACCGGGGAGCTGTTTTTT.

The sample holds many counts of this clonotype. The chain has TRBV15 and TRBJ2-7; D gene unclear. Germline lookup yields CDR1 LNHNV and CDR2 YYDKDF (reference sequence). The CDR3 contains 14 residues. The V gene lost 1 base and the J gene lost 5 bases, with 12 bases spanning the gap. Here the CDR3 reads CATSRGGPVNEQYF. The DNA of the CDR3 is TGTGCCACCAGCAGAGGTGGACCCGTCAACGAGCAGTACTTC.